This paragraph reports one T cell receptor beta chain. Its antigen is undetermined. The source of the sample is a study of shared clonotypes between healthy human individuals. Study conclusions and caveats: Rarefaction gave evidence that sorted-subset sequencing remained incomplete despite large depth. Memory subsets had estimated richness that was generally smaller than that of naive subsets.

Germline assignment: CDR1 MNHNY and CDR2 SVGAGI (reference sequence). The CDR3 loop spans 15 amino acids. Trimming stripped 5 bases from V and 0 bases from J, with 14 bases between. Each of the donors was a healthy adult who was HIV-negative and had not had a recent acute infection or vaccination. A CD45RA-negative memory subset and a CD45RA+ naive subset were separated from the CD4+ cells. Libraries were prepared by immunoSEQ multiplex PCR; TCRdb keeps only in-frame clonotypes and omits some of them. The sample lists about 980,000 clones; over 60% were seen once. The chain recombines TRBV6-6 with TRBJ2-7; D is perhaps TRBD2 (6 bases). What was sequenced was memory CD4+ T cells sorted from blood. Sample subset: CD45RA-negative fraction. The sequence came from a man between 18 and 35 years old in good health. The CDR3 bases are TGTGCCAGCAGTGGGCGGGACTTAAGCTCCTACGAGCAGTACTTC. It translates to CASSGRDLSSYEQYF.